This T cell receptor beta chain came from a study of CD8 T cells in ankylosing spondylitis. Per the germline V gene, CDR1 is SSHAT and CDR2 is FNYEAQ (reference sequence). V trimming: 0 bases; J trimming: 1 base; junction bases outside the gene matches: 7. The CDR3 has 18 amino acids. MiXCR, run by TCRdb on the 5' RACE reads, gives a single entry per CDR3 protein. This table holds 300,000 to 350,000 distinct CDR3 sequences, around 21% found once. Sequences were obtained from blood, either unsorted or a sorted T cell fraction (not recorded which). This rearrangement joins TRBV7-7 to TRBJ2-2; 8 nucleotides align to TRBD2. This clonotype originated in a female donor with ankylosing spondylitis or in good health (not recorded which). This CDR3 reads CASSLAPRLARNTGELFF. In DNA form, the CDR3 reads TGTGCCAGCAGCTTAGCCCCCAGACTAGCGCGGAACACCGGGGAGCTGTTTTTT.